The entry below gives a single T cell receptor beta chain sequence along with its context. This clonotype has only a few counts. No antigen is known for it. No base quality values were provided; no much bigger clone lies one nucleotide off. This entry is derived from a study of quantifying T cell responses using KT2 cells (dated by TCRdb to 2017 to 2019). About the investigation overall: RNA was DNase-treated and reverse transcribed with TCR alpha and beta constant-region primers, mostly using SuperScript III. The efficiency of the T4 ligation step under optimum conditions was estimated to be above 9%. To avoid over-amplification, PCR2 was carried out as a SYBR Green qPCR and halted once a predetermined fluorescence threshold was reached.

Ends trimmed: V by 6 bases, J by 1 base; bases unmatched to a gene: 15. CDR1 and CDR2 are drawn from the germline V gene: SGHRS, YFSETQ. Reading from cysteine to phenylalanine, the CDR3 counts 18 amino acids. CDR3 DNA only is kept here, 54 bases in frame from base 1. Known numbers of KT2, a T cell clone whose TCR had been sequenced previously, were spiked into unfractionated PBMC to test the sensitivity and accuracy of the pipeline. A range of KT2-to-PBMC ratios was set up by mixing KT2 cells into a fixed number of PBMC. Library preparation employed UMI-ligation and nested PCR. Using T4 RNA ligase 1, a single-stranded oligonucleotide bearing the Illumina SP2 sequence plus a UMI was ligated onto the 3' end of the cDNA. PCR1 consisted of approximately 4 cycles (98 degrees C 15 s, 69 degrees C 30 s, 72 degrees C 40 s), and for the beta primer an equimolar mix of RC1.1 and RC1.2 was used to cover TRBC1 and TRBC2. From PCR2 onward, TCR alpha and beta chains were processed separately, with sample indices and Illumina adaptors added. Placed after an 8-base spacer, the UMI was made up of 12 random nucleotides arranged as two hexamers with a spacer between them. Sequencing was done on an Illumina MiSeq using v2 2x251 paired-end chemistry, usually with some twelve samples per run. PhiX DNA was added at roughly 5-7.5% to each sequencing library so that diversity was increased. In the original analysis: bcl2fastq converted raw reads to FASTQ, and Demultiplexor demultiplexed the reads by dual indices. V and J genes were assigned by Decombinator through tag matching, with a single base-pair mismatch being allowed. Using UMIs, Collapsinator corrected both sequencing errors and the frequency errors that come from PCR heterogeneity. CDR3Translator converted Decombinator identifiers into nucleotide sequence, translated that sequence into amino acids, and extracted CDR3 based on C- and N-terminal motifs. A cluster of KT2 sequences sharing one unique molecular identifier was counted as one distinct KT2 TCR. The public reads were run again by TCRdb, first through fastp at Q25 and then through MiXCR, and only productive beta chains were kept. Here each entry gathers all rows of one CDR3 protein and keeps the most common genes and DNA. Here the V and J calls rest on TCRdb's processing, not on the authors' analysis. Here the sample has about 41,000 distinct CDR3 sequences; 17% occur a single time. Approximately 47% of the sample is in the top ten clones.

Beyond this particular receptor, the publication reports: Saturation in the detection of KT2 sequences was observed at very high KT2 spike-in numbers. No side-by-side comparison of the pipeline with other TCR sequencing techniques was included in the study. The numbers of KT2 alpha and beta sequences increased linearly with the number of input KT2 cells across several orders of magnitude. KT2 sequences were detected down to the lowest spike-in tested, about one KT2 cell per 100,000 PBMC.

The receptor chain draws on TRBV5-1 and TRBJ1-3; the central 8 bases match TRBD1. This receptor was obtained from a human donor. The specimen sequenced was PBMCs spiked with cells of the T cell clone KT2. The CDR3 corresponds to CASTPQRQGKWSGNTIYF. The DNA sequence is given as TGCGCCAGCACCCCTCAAAGACAGGGGAAGTGGTCTGGAAACACCATATATTTT.